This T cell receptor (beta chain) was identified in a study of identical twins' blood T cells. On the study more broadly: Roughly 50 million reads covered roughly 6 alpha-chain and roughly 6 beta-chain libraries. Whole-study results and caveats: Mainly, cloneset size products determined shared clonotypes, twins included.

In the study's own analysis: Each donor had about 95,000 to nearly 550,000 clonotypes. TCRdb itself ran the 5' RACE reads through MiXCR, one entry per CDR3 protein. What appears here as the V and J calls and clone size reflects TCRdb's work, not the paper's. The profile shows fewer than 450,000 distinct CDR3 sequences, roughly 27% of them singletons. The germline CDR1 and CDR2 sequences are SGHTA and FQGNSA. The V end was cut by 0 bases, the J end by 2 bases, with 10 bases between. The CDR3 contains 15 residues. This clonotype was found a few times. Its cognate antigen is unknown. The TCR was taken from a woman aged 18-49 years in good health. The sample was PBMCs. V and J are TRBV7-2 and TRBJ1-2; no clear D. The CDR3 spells CASSLARHLNYGYTF. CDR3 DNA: TGTGCCAGCAGCTTAGCTCGACATCTCAACTATGGCTACACCTTC.